Shown below are 21 T cell receptor beta chains from a single sample sequenced in a study of T-cell reconstitution after alpha-beta-depleted transplantation in children. For TCRbeta, the library was prepared with unique molecular identifiers. TCRdb reprocessed the PCR reads via MiXCR and lists one record per CDR3 protein. The sample includes roughly 790,000 distinct CDR3 sequences, 15% to 20% of them seen just once. The sample here was PBMCs, mostly from graft donor cells, taken 360 days after TCRalphabeta/CD19-depleted stem cell transplant. These receptors originate from a male patient aged 10-17 years who had a stem cell transplant for acute lymphoblastic leukemia, so the T cells may come from the graft donor.

This clonotype has only a few counts. V gene TRBV5-1 combines with J gene TRBJ2-7; tentative D call: TRBD2 (6 bases). This CDR3 is built from 15 residues. Germline CDR1 reads SGHRS; CDR2 reads YFSETQ. V lost 0 bases and J 2 bases, leaving 12 bases between the germline ends. The CDR3 coding sequence is TGCGCCAGCAGCTTGGCCCCCGGGGGACCCTACGAGCAGTACTTC. Its translation: CASSLAPGGPYEQYF. The full variable domain, rest sourced from reference TRBV5-1 and TRBJ2-7, is KAGVTQTPRYLIKTRGQQVTLSCSPISGHRSVSWYQQTPGQGLQFLFEYFSETQRNKGNFPGRFSGRQFSNSRSEMNVSTLELGDSALYLCASSLAPGGPYEQYFGPGTRLTVT.

The chain carries TRBV29-1 and TRBJ1-2; maybe TRBD1 (5 bases). The CDR3 is 12 amino acids. The germline V and J ends were trimmed by 6 bases and 8 bases, with 16 bases remaining between them. Germline V gives CDR1 SQVTM, CDR2 ANQGSEA. In nucleotides, the CDR3 is TGCAGCGTCTCCTCGGCGGGGCTCGGCTACACCTTC. Its protein is CSVSSAGLGYTF. Complete variable domain (other parts from reference TRBV29-1 and TRBJ1-2): SAVISQKPSRDICQRGTSLTIQCQVDSQVTMMFWYRQQPGQSLTLIATANQGSEATYESGFVIDKFPISRPNLTFSTLTVSNMSPEDSSIYLCSVSSAGLGYTFGSGTRLTVV.

This clonotype was counted between two and nine times. This sequence joins TRBV5-1 and TRBJ2-3; D is ambiguous. There are 12 residues in the CDR3. Germline values: CDR1 SGHRS, CDR2 YFSETQ. Trimming took 1 base from V and 7 from J, leaving 7 bases between them. The CDR3 DNA follows: TGCGCCAGCAGCTTGTACGGAAATACGCAGTATTTT. Translating it yields CASSLYGNTQYF.

A few counts support this clonotype. This chain uses TRBV7-7 with TRBJ1-1; TRBD1 might be the D (5 bases). The V end was cut by 4 bases, the J end by 5 bases, with 11 bases between. The CDR3 runs 13 residues. CDR1 and CDR2 from the germline V gene are SSHAT and FNYEAQ (reference sequence). The CDR3, as DNA: TGTGCCAGCAGCTGCAGGGCGAGAACTGAAGCTTTCTTT. This encodes CASSCRARTEAFF.

Ten or more counts support this clonotype. The V gene is TRBV11-3, the J gene TRBJ2-2; TRBD1 might be the D (5 bases). The germline V and J ends were trimmed by 3 bases and 4 bases, with 12 bases remaining between them. CDR1 SGHNT and CDR2 YENEEA come from the germline V gene. The CDR3 has 15 residues. The CDR3 DNA sequence: TGTGCCAGCAGCTTGTGGCAGGGTGGCACCGGGGAGCTGTTTTTT. Residues: CASSLWQGGTGELFF.

V usage is TRBV6-5 and J usage is TRBJ2-7; 8 nucleotides agree with TRBD1. The CDR3 extends over 15 amino acids. After removal of 2 bases from V and 6 bases from J, the junction contained 9 bases not matched to a gene. CDR1 and CDR2 from the germline V gene are MNHEY and SVGAGI. The CDR3 loop is CASSYAGTGLGEQYF. In DNA form, the CDR3 reads TGTGCCAGCAGTTACGCCGGGACAGGCCTCGGCGAGCAGTACTTC.

There are a few counts of this clonotype. The genes are TRBV7-9 and TRBJ2-7; D is ambiguous. Germline V gene data show CDR1 as SEHNR and CDR2 as FQNEAQ (reference sequence). This CDR3 has 13 amino acids. V dropped 4 bases and J dropped 2 bases, with 9 bases sitting between them. CDR3 in amino acids: CASSSPLTYEQYF. CDR3 nucleotide sequence: TGTGCCAGCAGCTCGCCATTGACCTACGAGCAGTACTTC.

This clonotype was observed a few times. The chain combines TRBV24-1 with TRBJ2-2, with D possibly matching TRBD2 (6 bases). V lost 9 bases, J lost 6 bases, and 7 bases lay in between. CDR3 length equals 11 residues. CDR1 KGHDR and CDR2 SFDVKD come from the germline V gene. CDR3 sequence reads: CATGEAGELFF. The CDR3 nucleotides read TGTGCCACCGGGGAGGCCGGGGAGCTGTTTTTT.

The V and J genes are TRBV12-3 or TRBV12-4 and TRBJ2-7, with D possibly TRBD1 on 6 matching bases. V lost 6 bases, J lost 3 bases, and 15 bases lay in between. The CDR3 extends over 14 amino acids. CDR3 nucleotide sequence: TGTGCCAGCAGGGGCACAGGGAAGGGCTACGAGCAGTACTTC. The encoded protein is CASRGTGKGYEQYF.

This clonotype was counted only a few times. The V and J genes are TRBV12-3 or TRBV12-4 and TRBJ2-3; tentative D call: TRBD2 (6 bases). The CDR3 covers 14 residues. V gave up 8 bases and J gave up 0 bases, with 12 bases separating them. CDR3 nucleotide sequence: TGTGCCAGCGGGTTAGGGACTAGCACAGATACGCAGTATTTT. This encodes CASGLGTSTDTQYF.

J is TRBJ2-7 and V is TRBV4-1; 9 bases line up with TRBD1. The germline gives CDR1 MGHRA, CDR2 YSYEKL. The CDR3 runs to 15 residues. The trim removed 1 base at V and 2 bases at J, leaving 3 bases unmatched. Here the CDR3 DNA reads TGCGCCAGCAGCCAAGGGAGGGACAGGGCCTACGAGCAGTACTTC. Its protein is CASSQGRDRAYEQYF.

This clonotype turned up a few times. The V gene is TRBV10-3, the J gene TRBJ2-5; 8 bases agree with TRBD2. The CDR3 length is 16 residues. The V gene's germline CDR1 is ENHRY and CDR2 SYGVKD. J gave up 2 bases and V 4 bases, and 9 bases lay outside the gene matches. CDR3 sequence (DNA): TGTGCCATCAGTGCGGGGAGCGGGAGCCCACAAGAGACCCAGTACTTC. As protein: CAISAGSGSPQETQYF.

This clonotype came up many times. J is TRBJ2-7 and V is TRBV12-3 or TRBV12-4; D gene unclear. V was shortened by 2 bases and J by 2 bases, with 4 bases between the two germline ends. CDR3 length: 12 residues. The CDR3 loop is CASSLTPYEQYF. In DNA form, the CDR3 reads TGTGCCAGCAGTTTAACCCCCTACGAGCAGTACTTC.

The chain has TRBV11-2 and TRBJ2-5; D possibly corresponds to TRBD1 (6 bases). Germline V lookup: CDR1 SGHAT, CDR2 FQNNGV. The V and J ends lost 3 bases and 5 bases respectively, with 13 bases between them. The CDR3 contains 14 residues. The CDR3 DNA sequence: TGTGCCAGCAGCTTCCAACAGGGTCGGGAGACCCAGTACTTC. It specifies CASSFQQGRETQYF.

The rearrangement links TRBV5-1 to TRBJ2-1; 8 nucleotides agree with TRBD2. V was clipped by 3 bases and J by 3 bases; unmatched bases: 5. Germline-derived CDR1 and CDR2 are SGHRS and YFSETQ. The CDR3 extends over 15 amino acids. The CDR3 spells CASSSGTSLYNEQFF. In DNA, the CDR3 is TGCGCCAGCAGCTCCGGGACTAGTCTCTACAATGAGCAGTTCTTC.

DNA of the CDR3: TGTGCCAGCAGCCAGTCCACAGATAACACCGGGGAGCTGTTTTTT. Its protein is CASSQSTDNTGELFF. V is TRBV3-1 and J is TRBJ2-2, with no clear D. V lost 3 bases and J lost 2, with 10 bases in between. CDR1 is LGHDT, CDR2 YNNKEL, per germline (reference sequence). The CDR3 contains 15 residues.

This clonotype was picked up a small number of times. The chain has TRBV19 and TRBJ2-2; 14 positions match TRBD2. Germline CDR1 and CDR2: LNHDA and SQIVND (reference sequence). The CDR3 is 18 amino acids. V was clipped by 7 bases and J by 5 bases; unmatched bases: 12. CDR3 sequence reads: CASTGLAGGRSGTGELFF. CDR3 coding DNA: TGTGCCAGTACCGGACTAGCGGGAGGTCGAAGTGGGACCGGGGAGCTGTTTTTT. Drawing the rest from reference TRBV19 and TRBJ2-2, the complete variable domain is DGGITQSPKYLFRKEGQNVTLSCEQNLNHDAMYWYRQDPGQGLRLIYYSQIVNDFQKGDIAEGYSVSREKKESFPLTVTSAQKNPTAFYLCASTGLAGGRSGTGELFFGEGSRLTVL.

This clonotype was counted at least ten times. The chain carries TRBV4-3 and TRBJ2-3, with 8 positions matching TRBD2. Germline-derived CDR1 and CDR2 are LGHNA and YSLEER. This CDR3 has 15 amino acids. The V and J ends lost 4 bases and 2 bases, in that order; junction bases with no gene match: 5. CDR3 DNA: TGCGCCAGCAGCCCGGTAGCGGGGTACACAGATACGCAGTATTTT. Encoded protein: CASSPVAGYTDTQYF.

The rearrangement uses TRBV20-1 and TRBJ2-2; perhaps TRBD2 as D (6 bases). The CDR3 loop spans 14 amino acids. Germline assignment: CDR1 DFQATT and CDR2 SNEGSKA (reference sequence). V was pared by 3 bases and J by 1 base, with 9 bases between. The CDR3 loop reads CSARARENTGELFF. In DNA, the CDR3 is TGCAGTGCTAGGGCGCGGGAGAACACCGGGGAGCTGTTTTTT.

This clonotype was detected a few times. J is TRBJ2-1 and V is TRBV12-3 or TRBV12-4; no definite D call. V lost 3 bases and J lost 0, with 9 bases in between. There are 15 residues in the CDR3. CDR3 region: CASSFRLSSYNEQFF. The CDR3 bases are TGTGCCAGCAGTTTTCGGTTGAGCTCCTACAATGAGCAGTTCTTC.

This clonotype was recorded a few times. The chain is built from TRBV5-5 and TRBJ1-2; 7 bases line up with TRBD1. Trimming removed 2 bases from V and 4 bases from J; junction bases left unmatched: 5. The CDR3 totals 14 residues. The germline V gene encodes CDR1 SGHKS and CDR2 YYEKEE (reference sequence). This CDR3 reads CASSLQGQLYGYTF. The CDR3, as DNA: TGTGCCAGCAGCTTACAGGGACAGCTCTATGGCTACACCTTC.